This TCR beta chain derives from a study of T-cell reconstitution after alpha-beta-depleted transplantation in children. Unique molecular identifiers were built into the TCRbeta library. MiXCR, run by TCRdb on the PCR reads, gives a single entry per CDR3 protein. The sample yields about 610,000 distinct CDR3 sequences, over 9.5% seen once. About this clonotype itself: Sequence at one end of the junction differs from germline and may be a read error.

Germline V gene sequence: CDR1 KGHDR, CDR2 SFDVKD. CDR3 size: 21 residues. Material: PBMCs from the stem cell graft donor, obtained from the stem cell graft. The clonotype comes from a human donor who donated a stem cell graft to a child with acute myeloid leukemia. The V call is TRBV24-1, the J call TRBJ2-1; 8 nucleotides agree with TRBD2. This CDR3 is CAASDPGAKREWGLSYNEQFF. The CDR3 DNA is TGTGCCGCCAGTGATCCGGGTGCCAAGCGGGAGTGGGGTTTGTCCTACAATGAGCAGTTCTTC.